Presented here are 31 T cell receptor beta chains from one specimen sequenced in a study of blood T cell repertoires in COVID-19. Produced via immunoSEQ multiplex PCR; TCRdb's table is partial and in-frame only. The table includes roughly 50,000 clones, around 79% detected once. Material for sequencing was peripheral blood. The receptors come from a man between 60 and 70 years old with acute or convalescent COVID-19.

J is TRBJ2-3 and V is TRBV7-9; TRBD1 matches 7 bases. From germline, CDR1 is SEHNR and CDR2 FQNEAQ (reference sequence). This CDR3 has 16 residues. V shed 6 bases, J shed 1 base, and the junction held 10 bases outside the gene matches. The CDR3 spells CASSPGPGQGTDTQYF. The DNA for the CDR3 is TGTGCCAGCAGTCCGGGTCCTGGACAGGGCACAGATACGCAGTATTTT.

The chain combines TRBV18 with TRBJ1-6; tentative D call: TRBD1 (6 bases). Germline V gene sequence: CDR1 KGHSH, CDR2 LQKENI. Deletions cut 5 bases from V and 6 bases from J, with 8 bases between. The CDR3 totals 13 residues. CDR3 bases: TGTGCCAGCTCAGAACAGGGTAATTCACCCCTCCACTTT. Translated, it gives CASSEQGNSPLHF.

The rearrangement uses TRBV7-3 and TRBJ2-3; 10 bases line up with TRBD2. Germline trimming cut 2 bases from V and 4 bases from J; bases unmatched to any gene: 3. Germline V lookup: CDR1 SGHTA, CDR2 FQGTGA. CDR3 size: 15 residues. CDR3 nucleotides: TGTGCCAGCAGCTTACTAGCGGGAGTTGCAGATACGCAGTATTTT. Translating gives CASSLLAGVADTQYF.

V usage is TRBV6-1 and J usage is TRBJ2-3, with D hard to call. The CDR3 is made up of 15 amino acids. Germline-derived CDR1 and CDR2 are MNHNS and SASEGT. The V end was cut by 1 base, the J end by 8 bases, with 16 bases between. CDR3 sequence: CASSEGPRGAGTQYF. The DNA for the CDR3 is TGTGCCAGCAGTGAAGGCCCGCGAGGAGCTGGTACGCAGTATTTT.

This chain connects TRBV19 to TRBJ2-7, with 13 bases that match TRBD2. There are 15 residues in the CDR3. Per germline, CDR1 LNHDA and CDR2 SQIVND (reference sequence). V was clipped by 3 bases and J by 4 bases; unmatched bases: 3. The CDR3 sequence is CASSMGLAGLYEQYF. CDR3 DNA: TGTGCCAGTAGTATGGGACTAGCGGGATTGTACGAGCAGTACTTC.

This chain links TRBV7-6 with TRBJ2-2, with D hard to call. V gave up 1 base and J gave up 4 bases, with 10 bases separating them. This CDR3 comprises 15 residues. Germline V lookup: CDR1 SGHVS, CDR2 FNYEAQ. The CDR3 DNA is TGTGCCAGCAGCTTAGTTAGTCCCGTCACCGGGGAGCTGTTTTTT. Its protein is CASSLVSPVTGELFF.

On this clone itself: The junction and the germline gene differ at one end; a read error may be behind it. V and J are TRBV20-1 and TRBJ1-4; TRBD1 agrees at 8 bases. Germline V gene lookup returns CDR1 DFQATT and CDR2 SNEGSKA (reference sequence). This CDR3 region has 11 residues. The DNA for the CDR3 is TGCAGTGCTAGCCGGGGACAGGAAGGTCGTTTT. This encodes CSASRGQEGRF.

There are a few counts of this clone. The V call is TRBV30, the J call TRBJ2-7; D ambiguous. In germline, CDR1 is GTSNPN, CDR2 SVGIG (reference sequence). V was trimmed by 5 bases and J by 4 bases, leaving 21 bases between them. CDR3 length: 15 amino acids. The CDR3 region has the DNA TGTGCCTGGTCCCCCCCCGCACTCCCCCTGTACGAGCAGTACTTC. Translation gives CAWSPPALPLYEQYF.

The gene calls are TRBV27 and TRBJ1-1, with D hard to call. The CDR3 loop spans 10 amino acids. Germline V lookup: CDR1 MNHEY, CDR2 SMNVEV (reference sequence). CDR3 loop: CPTENTEAFF. The CDR3 nucleotides are TGTCCTACAGAGAACACTGAAGCTTTCTTT.

The V gene is TRBV25-1, the J gene TRBJ2-2, with 9 bases matching TRBD1. This CDR3 is built from 17 residues. V shed 4 bases, J shed 6 bases, and the junction held 12 bases outside the gene matches. CDR1 and CDR2 from the germline V gene are MGHDK and SYGVNS. The CDR3 bases are TGTGCCAGCAGTGCCCGTCAAGGGACAGGGCCCTCCGGGGAGCTGTTTTTT. This translates into CASSARQGTGPSGELFF.

The chain couples TRBV5-5 to TRBJ2-7, with unresolved D. The CDR3 is 14 amino acids. The germline gives CDR1 SGHKS, CDR2 YYEKEE (reference sequence). The V gene lost 0 bases and the J gene lost 2 bases, with 9 bases spanning the gap. The CDR3 sequence: CASSLDPSPYEQYF. In nucleotides, the CDR3 is TGTGCCAGCAGCTTGGATCCGAGCCCCTACGAGCAGTACTTC. The complete variable domain, with remaining parts taken from reference TRBV5-5 and TRBJ2-7, reads DAGVTQSPTHLIKTRGQQVTLRCSPISGHKSVSWYQQVLGQGPQFIFQYYEKEERGRGNFPDRFSARQFPNYSSELNVNALLLGDSALYLCASSLDPSPYEQYFGPGTRLTVT.

The chain carries TRBV30 and TRBJ1-3; D call uncertain. The germline V gene has CDR1 GTSNPN and CDR2 SVGIG (reference sequence). V was pared by 0 bases and J by 3 bases, with 6 bases between. The CDR3 has 13 residues. CDR3 in amino acids: CAWSVRGGNTIYF. The CDR3, as DNA: TGTGCCTGGAGTGTACGGGGTGGAAACACCATATATTTT.

This chain connects TRBV5-6 to TRBJ2-2; TRBD2 aligns across 8 bases. This CDR3 comprises 16 residues. J was trimmed by 4 bases and V by 3 bases; bases with no gene match: 8. The germline V gene encodes CDR1 SGHDT and CDR2 YYEEEE. DNA for the CDR3: TGTGCCAGCAGCTCCAGGAGCGGGAGCACCACCGGGGAGCTGTTTTTT. This translates into CASSSRSGSTTGELFF. The complete variable domain, with remaining parts taken from reference TRBV5-6 and TRBJ2-2, reads DAGVTQSPTHLIKTRGQQVTLRCSPKSGHDTVSWYQQALGQGPQFIFQYYEEEERQRGNFPDRFSGHQFPNYSSELNVNALLLGDSALYLCASSSRSGSTTGELFFGEGSRLTVL.

The chain joins TRBV5-1 to TRBJ2-3; 8 bases are shared with TRBD1. Germline lookup yields CDR1 SGHRS and CDR2 YFSETQ. The CDR3 contains 17 residues. After removal of 3 bases from V and 3 bases from J, the junction contained 12 bases not matched to a gene. The CDR3 nucleotides read TGCGCCAGCAGCTCGCCTTTACAGGGGGTTCGGACAGATACGCAGTATTTT. This codes for CASSSPLQGVRTDTQYF.

The chain uses TRBV11-2 and TRBJ1-4; no reliable D call. With 5 bases removed from V and 7 bases from J, the gap between germline ends came to 14 bases. Germline V gene data show CDR1 as SGHAT and CDR2 as FQNNGV. The CDR3 loop spans 14 amino acids. The CDR3 nucleotides read TGTGCCAGCAGCCCACAGAGAGCAGGTGAAAAACTGTTTTTT. This encodes CASSPQRAGEKLFF.

The chain employs TRBV29-1 and TRBJ1-2; 7 bases map to TRBD1. Unmatched junction bases numbered 6, after V lost 4 bases and J lost 4 bases. The CDR3 covers 13 residues. Germline V lookup: CDR1 SQVTM, CDR2 ANQGSEA. The CDR3 here is CSVGHQGGYGYTF. For the CDR3, the DNA is TGCAGCGTTGGACACCAGGGGGGCTATGGCTACACCTTC.

The rearrangement joins TRBV3-1 (or the pseudogene TRBV3-2) to TRBJ1-5, with 11 bases identical to TRBD1. V shed 0 bases and J 3 bases; nucleotides not matched to a gene: 7. The CDR3 covers 18 residues. The germline V gene has CDR1 LGHDT and CDR2 YNNKEL (reference sequence). The CDR3 nucleotides are TGTGCCAGCAGCCAAGATGCCCCGGACAGGGGGCCCAATCAGCCCCAGCATTTT. It translates to CASSQDAPDRGPNQPQHF.

The V gene is TRBV5-1, the J gene TRBJ1-1; D is possibly TRBD1 (5 bases). The germline CDR1 and CDR2 sequences are SGHRS and YFSETQ. This CDR3 has 12 residues. V was clipped by 7 bases and J by 1 base, with 8 bases between them. The CDR3, as DNA: TGCGCCAGCCGAGGACAGAACACTGAAGCTTTCTTT. It translates to CASRGQNTEAFF.

The CDR3 is CATSLGTSGYYNEQFF. CDR3 in DNA: TGTGCCACCAGTCTCGGGACTAGCGGGTACTACAATGAGCAGTTCTTC. This chain uses TRBV24-1 with TRBJ2-1; 12 bases match TRBD2. There are 16 residues in the CDR3. CDR1 is KGHDR, CDR2 SFDVKD, per germline. The V and J ends lost 6 bases and 3 bases, in that order; junction bases with no gene match: 5.

The V and J genes are TRBV7-2 and TRBJ1-4; 12 bases match TRBD1. J was trimmed by 3 bases and V by 5 bases; bases with no gene match: 4. CDR3 size: 16 residues. The V gene's germline CDR1 is SGHTA and CDR2 FQGNSA. The CDR3 region has the DNA TGTGCCAGCAGCCTCCGGGACAGGGGGCCTAATGAAAAACTGTTTTTT. Translated, it gives CASSLRDRGPNEKLFF.

The chain couples TRBV10-3 to TRBJ2-1; TRBD2 is a possible D gene (6 bases). V gave up 4 bases and J gave up 9 bases, with 7 bases separating them. CDR1 is ENHRY, CDR2 SYGVKD, per germline. This CDR3 is 11 amino acids long. CDR3 in DNA: TGTGCCATCAGTGCCGGGGGTGAGCAGTTCTTC. This codes for CAISAGGEQFF.

The J gene is TRBJ2-7, the V gene TRBV18, with 7 positions matching TRBD1. Germline V gene data show CDR1 as KGHSH and CDR2 as LQKENI. Germline trimming cut 6 bases from V and 2 bases from J; bases unmatched to any gene: 13. This CDR3 is 16 amino acids long. CDR3 loop: CASSVGSGTATYEQYF. CDR3 DNA: TGTGCCAGCTCCGTTGGCTCCGGGACAGCAACCTACGAGCAGTACTTC.

The chain employs TRBV27 and TRBJ1-2; 7 bases align to TRBD1. This CDR3 has 18 amino acids. Looked up from germline, CDR1 is MNHEY and CDR2 is SMNVEV (reference sequence). Losses at the gene ends were 7 bases for V and 1 base for J; bases not matched to a gene: 18. CDR3 in amino acids: CASNVNPGQSPDNYGYTF. The CDR3 DNA reads TGTGCCAGCAACGTCAATCCGGGACAGAGCCCAGATAACTATGGCTACACCTTC.

The chain combines TRBV11-3 with TRBJ1-2; TRBD1 is a possible D gene (6 bases). Germline CDR1 reads SGHNT; CDR2 reads YENEEA. This CDR3 has 11 residues. Between the trimmed V and J ends, which lost 7 bases and 7 bases, there was a span of 10 bases. The CDR3 DNA reads TGTGCCAGCATACCCAGGGGTGGCTACACCTTC. Protein product: CASIPRGGYTF.

V gene TRBV7-3 combines with J gene TRBJ2-1; D call uncertain. Deletions cut 2 bases from V and 6 bases from J, with 8 bases between. The CDR3 spans 13 residues. CDR1 and CDR2 from the germline V gene are SGHTA and FQGTGA. CDR3 coding DNA: TGTGCCAGCAGCTTATCCCCCGGCAATGAGCAGTTCTTC. Protein: CASSLSPGNEQFF.

The genes are TRBV18 and TRBJ1-5, with D perhaps TRBD1 (5 bases). Germline V gene sequence: CDR1 KGHSH, CDR2 LQKENI. The V and J ends lost 6 bases and 3 bases respectively, with 15 bases between them. The CDR3 is 15 residues long. CDR3 residues: CASSPFGHHNQPQHF. The CDR3 DNA follows: TGTGCCAGCTCCCCCTTTGGACATCACAATCAGCCCCAGCATTTT.

The chain uses TRBV5-4 and TRBJ1-1, with TRBD1 as a possible D gene (6 bases). Germline assignment: CDR1 SGHNT and CDR2 YYREEE (reference sequence). V gave up 0 bases and J gave up 2 bases, with 8 bases separating them. The CDR3 covers 14 residues. The CDR3: CASSLAGQNTEAFF. The DNA of the CDR3 is TGTGCCAGCAGCTTGGCGGGACAAAACACTGAAGCTTTCTTT.

The chain uses TRBV12-3 or TRBV12-4 and TRBJ1-1; D is unresolved. Deletions cut 6 bases from V and 7 bases from J, with 12 bases between. This CDR3 has 12 amino acids. In DNA form, the CDR3 reads TGTGCCAGCAGCTTGACACAACTTGAAGCTTTCTTT. It codes for CASSLTQLEAFF.

The rearrangement uses TRBV11-2 and TRBJ2-7, with 11 bases that match TRBD2. CDR3 length: 15 amino acids. With 6 bases clipped from V and 4 bases from J, the junction kept 8 bases outside the gene matches. CDR1 and CDR2 (germline): SGHAT, FQNNGV. CDR3 region: CASRQTGTSGYEQYF. The CDR3 bases are TGTGCCAGCAGACAGACCGGGACTAGCGGTTACGAGCAGTACTTC.

The chain is built from TRBV7-9 and TRBJ2-5; tentatively, D is TRBD2 (6 bases). Germline V gives CDR1 SEHNR, CDR2 FQNEAQ (reference sequence). Trimming removed 2 bases at V and 4 bases at J, with 14 bases between. The CDR3 runs 15 residues. CDR3 loop: CASSLPAGPGETQYF. The CDR3 DNA reads TGTGCCAGCAGCTTACCCGCGGGACCCGGAGAGACCCAGTACTTC.

The gene calls are TRBV29-1 and TRBJ2-7, with a tentative D call TRBD2 (7 bases). In germline, CDR1 is SQVTM, CDR2 ANQGSEA. V lost 7 bases, J lost 1 base, and 26 bases lay in between. This CDR3 contains 17 residues. CDR3 protein: CSGLVQGSSGKSYEQYF. In DNA form, the CDR3 reads TGCAGCGGATTAGTACAGGGTTCCAGCGGGAAGTCCTACGAGCAGTACTTC.